This TCR beta chain was identified during a study of blood T cells in healthy people across ages. CDR3 length equals 13 residues. V lost 2 bases to trimming and J lost 3 bases, with 8 bases between them. Germline CDR1 and CDR2: ENHRY and SYGVKD. The second PCR ran roughly 7 to 11 cycles with a sample-barcoded 5' primer and J-beta primers. Each cDNA molecule received a tag from a template-switch adaptor that had 12 random nucleotides. TCRdb called the 5' RACE reads again in MiXCR, with one record for every CDR3 protein. This table holds about 1.8 million distinct CDR3 sequences, approximately 50% found once.

The rearrangement links TRBV10-3 to TRBJ2-7; D perhaps matches TRBD2 (6 bases). The clonotype originates from a woman aged 40 to 50 in good health. The source material was blood. The CDR3 reads CAISEEAGYEQYF. Written as DNA, the CDR3 is TGTGCCATCAGTGAGGAAGCGGGCTACGAGCAGTACTTC.